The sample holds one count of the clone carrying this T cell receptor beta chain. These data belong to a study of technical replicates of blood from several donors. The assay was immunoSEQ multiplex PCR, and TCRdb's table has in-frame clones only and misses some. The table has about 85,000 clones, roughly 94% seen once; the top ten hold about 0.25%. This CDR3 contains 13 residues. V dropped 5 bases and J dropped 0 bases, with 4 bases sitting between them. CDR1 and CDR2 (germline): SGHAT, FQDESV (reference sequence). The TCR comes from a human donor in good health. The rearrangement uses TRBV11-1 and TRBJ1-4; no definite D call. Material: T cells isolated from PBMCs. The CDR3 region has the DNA TGTGCCAGCAGCCCAACAACTAATGAAAAACTGTTTTTT. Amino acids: CASSPTTNEKLFF.